Listed below are T cell receptor beta chains from one sample, sequenced in a study of T cell responses to AZD1222 COVID-19 vaccine. Profiled with immunoSEQ multiplex PCR; TCRdb holds only in-frame clones, not every one. The sample lists around 150,000 clones, more than 90% seen once, with about 5.5% in the top ten. The sample in question was peripheral blood, obtained on day 0 of AZD1222 vaccination. All receptors derive from an adult in good health. Both conserved end residues are part of each CDR3. Each record gives: J gene, clone size, V gene, CDR3 protein. Where a row states a size, it is once, few, many or the class of an expanded clone; other rows omit it.

TRBJ2-2 | NA | TRBV7-9 | CASSLIGSNTGELFF
TRBJ2-1 | NA | TRBV19 | CASSILNSHNEQFF
TRBJ1-5 | NA | TRBV7-2 | CASSFEVTQPQHF
TRBJ2-3 | few | TRBV24-1 | CATSDSLGASTDTQYF
TRBJ2-7 | NA | TRBV28 | CASSLHEQYF
TRBJ1-5 | NA | TRBV4-2 | CASSQTMTAYSNQPQHF
TRBJ2-3 | NA | TRBV28 | CASRRGLAGLLDTQYF
TRBJ1-4 | NA | TRBV27 | CASSLKPGWPNEKLFF
TRBJ2-3 | NA | TRBV7-9 | CASSLVGRSTDTQYF
TRBJ1-3 | NA | TRBV12-3/TRBV12-4 | CASPVSSGNTIYF
TRBJ1-2 | once | TRBV19 | CASVVQQGINYGYTF
TRBJ2-5 | once | TRBV28 | CASTMGAGAGQETQYF
TRBJ1-6 | NA | TRBV27 | CASSWGLYNSPLHF
TRBJ2-3 | NA | TRBV28 | CASSFTTDTQYF
TRBJ2-5 | NA | TRBV2 | CASSNPGTPTEETQYF
TRBJ1-5 | NA | TRBV7-9 | CASSRETDSNQPQHF
TRBJ1-2 | NA | TRBV27 | CASSQPGQGYGYTF
TRBJ1-1 | few | TRBV7-9 | CASSLGQAFF
TRBJ2-7 | NA | TRBV4-1 | CASSQDGAEQYF
TRBJ2-5 | NA | TRBV24-1 | CATSDSGQEVETQYF
TRBJ2-7 | NA | TRBV10-3 | CAISESRAGSYEQYF
TRBJ1-5 | NA | TRBV7-9 | CAINRGGDQPQHF
TRBJ1-1 | NA | TRBV4-1 | CASSHPRQANLNTEAFF
TRBJ2-7 | NA | TRBV6-5 | CASSLSETPSYEQYF
TRBJ2-1 | NA | TRBV6-5 | CASSYLGSATYNEQFF
TRBJ1-2 | few | TRBV28 | CASSPLLAGLLNYGYTF
TRBJ1-2 | NA | TRBV2 | CASREDRGGDGYTF
TRBJ1-1 | NA | TRBV28 | CASSPPGGRYTEAFF
TRBJ1-6 | NA | TRBV3-1/TRBV3-2 | CASSLLRDSSYNSPLHF
TRBJ1-1 | NA | TRBV13 | CASSPEGTLSTEAFF